The present T cell receptor (beta chain) was sequenced within a study of T cells after posttransplantation cyclophosphamide. Study-wide results and caveats: Donor-recipient repertoire similarity was low at 1-2 months, rising over year one. Recipient CMV seropositivity and CMV reactivation strongly tracked TRB clonality.

Cells defined as naive were viable CD3+CD4+ or CD3+CD8+ and CCR7+CD45RA+CD45RO-CD95-CD27+CD28+. On this clone: Antigen: not known.

The repertoire was sequenced with immunoSEQ multiplex PCR; TCRdb's copy has only in-frame clones and lacks some. The table lists about 15,000 clones, 85% to 95% of them singletons, with around 0.3% in the top ten. Sequencing was done on a sample of naive CD4+ T cells sorted from blood. This TCR was sampled from a woman aged 45 to 65 in good health and a related stem cell transplant donor.

CDR3 in DNA: TGTGCCAGCAGGGGGGACAGCCGACCTTCCTACAATGAGCAGTTCTTC. Protein: CASRGDSRPSYNEQFF. The chain links TRBV5-5 to TRBJ2-1; 7 bases line up with TRBD1. The CDR3 runs 16 residues. Germline values: CDR1 SGHKS, CDR2 YYEKEE (reference sequence). V lost 5 bases and J lost 1; bases outside the gene matches: 9.